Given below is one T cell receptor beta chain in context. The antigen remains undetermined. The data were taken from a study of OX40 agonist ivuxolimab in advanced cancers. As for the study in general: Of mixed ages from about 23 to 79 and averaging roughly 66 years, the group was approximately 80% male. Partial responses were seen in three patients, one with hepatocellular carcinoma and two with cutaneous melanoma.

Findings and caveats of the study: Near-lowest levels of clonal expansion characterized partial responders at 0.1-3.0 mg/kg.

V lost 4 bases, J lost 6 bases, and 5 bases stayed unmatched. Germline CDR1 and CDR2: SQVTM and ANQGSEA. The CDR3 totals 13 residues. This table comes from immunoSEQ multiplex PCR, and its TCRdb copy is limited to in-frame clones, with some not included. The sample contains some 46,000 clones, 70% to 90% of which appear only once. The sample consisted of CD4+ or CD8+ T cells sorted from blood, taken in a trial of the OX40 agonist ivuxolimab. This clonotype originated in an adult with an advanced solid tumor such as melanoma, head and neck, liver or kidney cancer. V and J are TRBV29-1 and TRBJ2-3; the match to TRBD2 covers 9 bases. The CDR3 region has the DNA TGCAGCGTTGGGAGCGGGGGGTTGGATACGCAGTATTTT. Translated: CSVGSGGLDTQYF.